Shown below are 25 T cell receptor beta chains from a single sample sequenced in a study of neurological immune-mediated disorders. One entry per CDR3 protein results from TCRdb running MiXCR on the 5' RACE reads. The table lists fewer than 30,000 distinct CDR3 sequences, over 6.5% of them singletons. Input material: PBMCs. These receptors came from a woman in her forties in good health.

The gene calls are TRBV28 and TRBJ2-7; TRBD2 aligns across 15 bases. Looked up from germline, CDR1 is MDHEN and CDR2 is SYDVKM. This CDR3 region has 15 residues. With V trimmed by 5 bases and J by 2 bases, 1 base remained unmatched. The CDR3 reads CASSGTSGRTYEQYF. Here the CDR3 DNA reads TGTGCCAGCAGTGGGACTAGCGGGAGGACCTACGAGCAGTACTTC.

This clonotype was seen repeatedly, ten times or more. The gene calls are TRBV5-1 and TRBJ2-7, with 8 nucleotides matching TRBD1. After removal of 4 bases from V and 7 bases from J, the junction contained 10 bases not matched to a gene. This CDR3 comprises 14 residues. CDR1 SGHRS and CDR2 YFSETQ come from the germline V gene. The CDR3 loop is CASSPGQVPGEQYF. The DNA for the CDR3 is TGCGCCAGCAGCCCGGGACAGGTCCCGGGGGAGCAGTACTTC.

This clonotype was counted many times. The chain employs TRBV27 and TRBJ2-4; D not resolved. V was trimmed by 2 bases and J by 0 bases, leaving 11 bases between them. Germline V gene sequence: CDR1 MNHEY, CDR2 SMNVEV (reference sequence). The CDR3 is made up of 16 amino acids. CDR3 DNA: TGTGCCAGCAGTTTAGATGGCTTACTAGCCAAAAACATTCAGTACTTC. Protein: CASSLDGLLAKNIQYF.

This clonotype came up many times. This sequence joins TRBV20-1 and TRBJ1-4; D might be TRBD1 (5 bases). This CDR3 region has 14 residues. V was cut by 1 base and J by 8 bases, with 14 bases left in between. Germline assignment: CDR1 DFQATT and CDR2 SNEGSKA (reference sequence). Here the CDR3 reads CSARGLGGWEKLFF. CDR3 nucleotides: TGCAGTGCTAGAGGCTTGGGGGGTTGGGAAAAACTGTTTTTT.

This clonotype occurred many times. This sequence joins TRBV20-1 and TRBJ2-1; tentative D call: TRBD1 (5 bases). Germline values: CDR1 DFQATT, CDR2 SNEGSKA (reference sequence). With 5 bases removed from V and 0 bases from J, the gap between germline ends came to 17 bases. The length of the CDR3 is 16 residues. This chain's CDR3 is CSAGLRGGSSYNEQFF. CDR3 in DNA: TGCAGTGCTGGATTAAGGGGCGGTAGCTCCTACAATGAGCAGTTCTTC.

This clonotype was counted many times. This rearrangement joins TRBV7-2 to TRBJ2-3; TRBD2 matches at 10 bases. V dropped 8 bases and J dropped 0; count of bases not matched to a gene: 5. The germline V gene has CDR1 SGHTA and CDR2 FQGNSA. This CDR3 is 15 amino acids long. The CDR3 protein is CASRLAGPSTDTQYF. CDR3 DNA sequence: TGTGCCAGCCGACTAGCGGGCCCGAGCACAGATACGCAGTATTTT.

In this sample, this clonotype turned up many times. The V and J genes are TRBV5-1 and TRBJ1-1; possibly TRBD1 for D (6 bases). CDR3 size: 14 residues. V was trimmed by 1 base and J by 3 bases, leaving 10 bases between them. Germline CDR1 and CDR2: SGHRS and YFSETQ. CDR3 in amino acids: CASSLTGMDTEAFF. The CDR3 nucleotides read TGCGCCAGCAGCTTGACAGGGATGGACACTGAAGCTTTCTTT.

This clonotype was seen repeatedly, ten times or more. The chain links TRBV7-2 to TRBJ1-5; D not resolved. Per germline, CDR1 SGHTA and CDR2 FQGNSA. The CDR3 consists of 15 residues. The germline V and J ends were trimmed by 0 bases and 0 bases, with 6 bases remaining between them. The CDR3 DNA is TGTGCCAGCAGCTTAGCTGTTCATAGCAATCAGCCCCAGCATTTT. It codes for CASSLAVHSNQPQHF.

This clonotype was picked up many times. The chain recombines TRBV4-2 with TRBJ2-7, with TRBD2 identical over 9 bases. This CDR3 spans 15 amino acids. With 7 bases clipped from V and 2 bases from J, the junction kept 9 bases outside the gene matches. CDR1 and CDR2 (germline): LGHNA, YNFKEQ. CDR3 coding DNA: TGTGCCAGCACCCTAGTAGCGGGAGAGGCCTACGAGCAGTACTTC. It yields the protein CASTLVAGEAYEQYF.

This clonotype was counted ten times or more. Written as DNA, the CDR3 is TGTGCCAGCAGGAATACCGGGAGGCACAATGAGCAGTTCTTC. It encodes CASRNTGRHNEQFF. J is TRBJ2-1 and V is TRBV25-1; 7 bases fit TRBD2. J was trimmed by 5 bases and V by 6 bases; bases with no gene match: 7. From germline, CDR1 is MGHDK and CDR2 SYGVNS. The CDR3 has 14 residues.

This clonotype was recorded many times. CDR3 DNA: TGCAGTGTTCCACTGACGACTAGCGGAAAATACACCGGGGAGCTGTTTTTT. The encoded protein is CSVPLTTSGKYTGELFF. J is TRBJ2-2 and V is TRBV20-1; 9 nucleotides match TRBD2. CDR1 is DFQATT and CDR2 is SNEGSKA in the germline V gene (reference sequence). The CDR3 has 17 residues. V shed 7 bases, J shed 3 bases, and the junction held 15 bases outside the gene matches.

This clonotype was recorded at least ten times. This chain joins TRBV6-5 and TRBJ2-3; perhaps TRBD1 as D (6 bases). CDR1 and CDR2 from the germline V gene are MNHEY and SVGAGI. The CDR3 has 15 residues. Trimming left V 5 bases short and J 3 bases short, with 15 bases between. CDR3 DNA: TGTGCCAGCAGTAGGGCGACAGGCCGGACAGATACGCAGTATTTT. Its protein product is CASSRATGRTDTQYF.

This clonotype appeared many times. This chain connects TRBV7-2 to TRBJ1-5; possibly TRBD1 for D (5 bases). This CDR3 region has 16 residues. The V end was cut by 5 bases, the J end by 6 bases, with 20 bases between. Germline CDR1 and CDR2: SGHTA and FQGNSA. The chain's CDR3 is CASSTEVRGGIQPQHF. The CDR3 DNA follows: TGTGCCAGCAGCACAGAGGTCCGGGGCGGTATTCAGCCCCAGCATTTT. Combining the CDR3 with reference TRBV7-2 and TRBJ1-5 gives the whole variable domain GAGVSQSPSNKVTEKGKDVELRCDPISGHTALYWYRQSLGQGLEFLIYFQGNSAPDKSGLPSDRFSAERTGGSVSTLTIQRTQQEDSAVYLCASSTEVRGGIQPQHFGDGTRLSIL.

This clonotype was detected many times. The chain is built from TRBV12-3 or TRBV12-4 and TRBJ2-3; possible D gene TRBD2, 5 bases. V was trimmed by 2 bases and J by 0 bases, leaving 9 bases between them. The CDR3 is 15 amino acids. The CDR3: CASSLRGISTDTQYF. CDR3 bases: TGTGCCAGCAGTTTACGAGGGATTAGCACAGATACGCAGTATTTT.

There are many counts of this clonotype. The chain recombines TRBV5-5 with TRBJ2-1, with 8 nucleotides matching TRBD1. V lost 3 bases to trimming and J lost 5 bases; unmatched junction nucleotides: 4. This CDR3 spans 14 amino acids. Germline V gene lookup returns CDR1 SGHKS and CDR2 YYEKEE (reference sequence). CDR3 region: CASSWGTGHNEQFF. DNA for the CDR3: TGTGCCAGCAGCTGGGGGACAGGCCACAATGAGCAGTTCTTC.

In this sample, this clonotype turned up many times. The rearrangement joins TRBV20-1 to TRBJ2-3; D remains unclear. The V end was cut by 5 bases, the J end by 5 bases, with 11 bases between. This CDR3 contains 12 residues. The germline V gene encodes CDR1 DFQATT and CDR2 SNEGSKA (reference sequence). CDR3 bases: TGCAGTGCTCACCCCGCCGGAGATACGCAGTATTTT. This encodes CSAHPAGDTQYF.

This clonotype was recorded at least ten times. V is TRBV15 and J is TRBJ1-5; D not resolved. The CDR3 has 11 residues. Trimming left V 8 bases short and J 2 bases short, with 4 bases between. The germline V gene encodes CDR1 LNHNV and CDR2 YYDKDF (reference sequence). DNA for the CDR3: TGTGCCACCGGGGGCAATCAGCCCCAGCATTTT. Its protein product is CATGGNQPQHF.

The table lists this clonotype with many counts. Since the CDR3 does not end with the conserved phenylalanine or tryptophan, this likely comes from a read error. Because the CDR3's place on the DNA is in doubt, the DNA is left out and the CDR3 is given as listed by TCRdb. The rearrangement joins TRBV3-1 to TRBJ1-1; the table names TRBD1, a call not compared with the DNA. The CDR3 adds up to 13 amino acids, both ends counted. Looked up from germline, CDR1 is LGHDT and CDR2 is YNNKEL (reference sequence). CDR3 sequence: CASSQAFDSPHRL.

This clonotype has at least ten counts. This chain links TRBV7-9 with TRBJ1-5, with 9 bases matching TRBD1. CDR3 length: 15 amino acids. With 1 base clipped from V and 6 bases from J, the junction kept 4 bases outside the gene matches. Germline V gene sequence: CDR1 SEHNR, CDR2 FQNEAQ (reference sequence). The CDR3 nucleotides read TGTGCCAGCAGCTTAGTGACAGGGGGAACTCAGCCCCAGCATTTT. It is translated as CASSLVTGGTQPQHF.

This clonotype was seen at least ten times. One end of the junction is discordant with germline, which a read error may explain. The J gene is TRBJ2-5, the V gene TRBV5-1; no clear D. The CDR3 has 13 amino acids. Germline values: CDR1 SGHRS, CDR2 YFSETQ. CDR3 DNA: TGCGCCAGCAGCCGTGGGCCCCAAGAGTCCCAGTACTTC. Translated: CASSRGPQESQYF.

This chain joins TRBV29-1 and TRBJ2-5, with 8 nucleotides matching TRBD2. The V gene's germline CDR1 is SQVTM and CDR2 ANQGSEA. The CDR3 sequence is 12 residues long. V shed 4 bases, J shed 4 bases, and the junction held 2 bases outside the gene matches. Here the CDR3 DNA reads TGCAGCGTTGGGAGCGGGAGAGAGACCCAGTACTTC. It yields the protein CSVGSGRETQYF.

This clonotype was counted at least ten times. The chain links TRBV5-1 to TRBJ2-7; 8 nucleotides align to TRBD2. Germline loops: CDR1 SGHRS, CDR2 YFSETQ. The V and J ends lost 0 bases and 4 bases, in that order; junction bases with no gene match: 6. There are 15 residues in the CDR3. The CDR3 bases are TGCGCCAGCAGCTTGGCGGGAGGGCGAAGTTACGAGCAGTACTTC. It encodes CASSLAGGRSYEQYF.

This clonotype was picked up many times. This rearrangement joins TRBV28 to TRBJ2-5; a weak D match, TRBD2 (6 bases). V lost 5 bases, J lost 4 bases, and 20 bases lay in between. CDR1 is MDHEN and CDR2 is SYDVKM in the germline V gene. This CDR3 is built from 16 residues. The CDR3 is CASSPGGASVRETQYF. The DNA for the CDR3 is TGTGCCAGCAGTCCTGGAGGGGCTAGCGTGAGAGAGACCCAGTACTTC.

There are many counts of this clonotype. This rearrangement joins TRBV5-1 to TRBJ2-7; perhaps TRBD2 as D (6 bases). The CDR3 runs 14 residues. Trimming removed 4 bases at V and 7 bases at J, with 18 bases between. CDR1 SGHRS and CDR2 YFSETQ come from the germline V gene. The CDR3 region has the DNA TGCGCCAGCAGCCAAGGTGGGGGAGGCGTTGAGCAGTACTTC. Protein product: CASSQGGGGVEQYF.

This clonotype showed up many times. The rearrangement uses TRBV20-1 and TRBJ2-2, with D tentatively TRBD1 (5 bases). CDR3 length: 16 residues. V lost 1 base, J lost 4 bases, and 16 bases lay in between. In germline, CDR1 is DFQATT, CDR2 SNEGSKA (reference sequence). Written as DNA, the CDR3 is TGCAGTGCTAGAGCCTCAGGGTTGAGCGCCACCGGGGAGCTGTTTTTT. This encodes CSARASGLSATGELFF.